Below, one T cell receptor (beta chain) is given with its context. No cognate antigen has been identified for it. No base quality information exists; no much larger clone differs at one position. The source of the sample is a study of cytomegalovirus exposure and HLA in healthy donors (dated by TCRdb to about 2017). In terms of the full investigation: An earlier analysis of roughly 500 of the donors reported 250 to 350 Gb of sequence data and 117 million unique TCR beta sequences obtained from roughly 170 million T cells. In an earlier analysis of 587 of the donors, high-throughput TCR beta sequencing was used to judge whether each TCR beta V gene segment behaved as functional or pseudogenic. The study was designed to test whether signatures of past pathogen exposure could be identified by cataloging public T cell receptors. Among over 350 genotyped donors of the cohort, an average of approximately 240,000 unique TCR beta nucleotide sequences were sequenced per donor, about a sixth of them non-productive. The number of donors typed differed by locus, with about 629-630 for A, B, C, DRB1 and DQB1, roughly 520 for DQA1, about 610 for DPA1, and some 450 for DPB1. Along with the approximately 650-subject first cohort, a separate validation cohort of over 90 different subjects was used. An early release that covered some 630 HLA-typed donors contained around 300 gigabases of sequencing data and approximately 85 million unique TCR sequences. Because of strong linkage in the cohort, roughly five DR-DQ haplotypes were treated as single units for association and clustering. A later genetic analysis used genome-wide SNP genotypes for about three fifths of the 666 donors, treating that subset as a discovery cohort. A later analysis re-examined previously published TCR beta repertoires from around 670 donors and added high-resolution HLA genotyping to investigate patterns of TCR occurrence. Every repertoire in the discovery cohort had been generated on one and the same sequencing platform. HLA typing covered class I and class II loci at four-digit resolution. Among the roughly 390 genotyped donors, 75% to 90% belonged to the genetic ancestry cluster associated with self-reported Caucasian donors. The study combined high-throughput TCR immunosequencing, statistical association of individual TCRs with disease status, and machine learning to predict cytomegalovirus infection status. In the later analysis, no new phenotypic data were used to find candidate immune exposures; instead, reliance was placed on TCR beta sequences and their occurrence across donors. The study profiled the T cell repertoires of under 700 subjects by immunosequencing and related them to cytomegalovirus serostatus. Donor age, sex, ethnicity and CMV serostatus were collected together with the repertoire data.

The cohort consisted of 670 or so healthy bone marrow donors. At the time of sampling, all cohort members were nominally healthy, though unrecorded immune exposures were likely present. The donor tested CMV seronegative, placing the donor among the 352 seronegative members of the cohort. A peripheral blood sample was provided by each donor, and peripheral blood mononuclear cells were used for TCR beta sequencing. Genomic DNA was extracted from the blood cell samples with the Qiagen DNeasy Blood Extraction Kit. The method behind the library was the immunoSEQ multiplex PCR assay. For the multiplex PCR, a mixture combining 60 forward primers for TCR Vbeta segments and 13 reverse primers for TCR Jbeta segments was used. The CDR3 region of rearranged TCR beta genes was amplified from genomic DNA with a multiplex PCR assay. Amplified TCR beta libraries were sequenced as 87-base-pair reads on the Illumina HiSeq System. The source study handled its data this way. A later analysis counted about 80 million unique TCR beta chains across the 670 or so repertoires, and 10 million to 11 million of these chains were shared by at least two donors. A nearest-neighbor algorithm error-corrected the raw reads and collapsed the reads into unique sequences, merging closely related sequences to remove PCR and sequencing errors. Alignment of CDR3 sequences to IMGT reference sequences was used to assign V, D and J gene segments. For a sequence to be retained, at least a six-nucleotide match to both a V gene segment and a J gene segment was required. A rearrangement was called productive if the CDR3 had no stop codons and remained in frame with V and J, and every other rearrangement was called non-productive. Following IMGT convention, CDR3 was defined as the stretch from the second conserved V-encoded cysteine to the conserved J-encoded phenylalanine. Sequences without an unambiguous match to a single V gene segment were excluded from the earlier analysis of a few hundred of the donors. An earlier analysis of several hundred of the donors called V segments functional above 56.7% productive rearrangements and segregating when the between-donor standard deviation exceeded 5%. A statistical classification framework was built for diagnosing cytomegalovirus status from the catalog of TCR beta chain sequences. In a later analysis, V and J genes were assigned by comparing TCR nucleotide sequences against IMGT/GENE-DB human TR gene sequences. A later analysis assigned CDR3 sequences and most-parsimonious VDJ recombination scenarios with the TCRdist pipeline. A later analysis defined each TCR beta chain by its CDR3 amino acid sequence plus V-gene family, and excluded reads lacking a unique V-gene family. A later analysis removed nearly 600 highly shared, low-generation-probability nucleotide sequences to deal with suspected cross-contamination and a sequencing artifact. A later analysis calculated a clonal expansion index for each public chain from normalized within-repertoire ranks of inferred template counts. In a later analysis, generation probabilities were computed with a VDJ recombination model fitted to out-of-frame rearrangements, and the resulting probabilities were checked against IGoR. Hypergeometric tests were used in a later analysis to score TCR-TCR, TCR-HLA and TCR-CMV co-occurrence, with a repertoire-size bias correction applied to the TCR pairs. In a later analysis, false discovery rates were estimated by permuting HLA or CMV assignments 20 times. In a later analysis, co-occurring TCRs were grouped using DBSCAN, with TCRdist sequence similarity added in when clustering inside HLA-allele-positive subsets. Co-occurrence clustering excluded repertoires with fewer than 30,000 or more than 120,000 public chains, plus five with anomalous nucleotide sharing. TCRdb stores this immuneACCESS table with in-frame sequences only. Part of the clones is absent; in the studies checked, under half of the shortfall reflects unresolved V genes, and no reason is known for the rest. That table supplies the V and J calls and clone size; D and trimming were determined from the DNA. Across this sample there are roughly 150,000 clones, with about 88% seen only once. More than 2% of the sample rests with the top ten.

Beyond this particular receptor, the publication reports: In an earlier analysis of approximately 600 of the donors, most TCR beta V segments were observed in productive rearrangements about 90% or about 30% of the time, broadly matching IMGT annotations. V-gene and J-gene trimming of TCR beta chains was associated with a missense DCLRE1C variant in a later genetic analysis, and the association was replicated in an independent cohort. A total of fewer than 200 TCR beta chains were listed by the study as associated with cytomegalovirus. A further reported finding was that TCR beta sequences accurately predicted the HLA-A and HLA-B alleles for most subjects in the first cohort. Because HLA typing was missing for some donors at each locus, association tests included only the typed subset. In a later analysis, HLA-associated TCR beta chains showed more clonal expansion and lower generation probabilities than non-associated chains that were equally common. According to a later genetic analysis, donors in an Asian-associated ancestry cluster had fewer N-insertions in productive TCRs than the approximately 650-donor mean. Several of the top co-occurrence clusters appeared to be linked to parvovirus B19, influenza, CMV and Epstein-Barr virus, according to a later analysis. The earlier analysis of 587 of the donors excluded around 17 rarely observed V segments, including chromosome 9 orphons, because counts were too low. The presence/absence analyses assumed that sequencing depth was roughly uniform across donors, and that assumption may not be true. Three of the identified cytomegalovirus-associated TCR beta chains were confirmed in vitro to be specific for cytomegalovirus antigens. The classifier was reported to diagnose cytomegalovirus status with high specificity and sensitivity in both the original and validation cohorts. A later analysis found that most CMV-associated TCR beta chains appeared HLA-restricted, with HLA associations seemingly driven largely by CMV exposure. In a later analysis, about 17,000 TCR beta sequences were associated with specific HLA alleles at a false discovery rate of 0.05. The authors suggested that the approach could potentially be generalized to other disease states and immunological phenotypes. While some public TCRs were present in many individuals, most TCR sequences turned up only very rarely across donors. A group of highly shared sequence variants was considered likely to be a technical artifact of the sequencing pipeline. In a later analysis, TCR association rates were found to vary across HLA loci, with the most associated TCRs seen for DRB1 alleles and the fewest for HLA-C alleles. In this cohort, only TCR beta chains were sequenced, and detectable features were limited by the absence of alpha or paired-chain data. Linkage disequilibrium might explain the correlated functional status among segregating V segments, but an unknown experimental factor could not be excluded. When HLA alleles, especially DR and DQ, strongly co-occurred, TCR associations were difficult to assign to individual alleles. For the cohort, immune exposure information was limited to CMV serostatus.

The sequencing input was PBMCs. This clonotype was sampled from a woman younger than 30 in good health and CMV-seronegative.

The sequenced DNA is TGTGCCACCAGCAGAGGTCAACAGGGGAGCTATGGCTACACCTTC. It translates as CATSRGQQGSYGYTF. Rearrangement joined TRBV15 to TRBJ1-2; 7 of the junction bases match TRBD1. The CDR3 runs 15 amino acids, cysteine and phenylalanine included. Only the CDR3 DNA stays, 45 bases, in frame from base 1. Trimmed from V: 1 base; trimmed from J: 4 bases; junction bases lacking a gene match: 6. CDR1 and CDR2 were assigned from the germline V gene (reference sequence) as LNHNV and YYDKDF. With all but the CDR3 taken from the reference TRBV15 and TRBJ1-2 genes, the full variable domain is: DAMVIQNPRYQVTQFGKPVTLSCSQTLNHNVMYWYQQKSSQAPKLLFHYYDKDFNNEADTPDNFQSRRPNTSFCFLDIRSPGLGDTAMYLCATSRGQQGSYGYTFGSGTRLTVV.